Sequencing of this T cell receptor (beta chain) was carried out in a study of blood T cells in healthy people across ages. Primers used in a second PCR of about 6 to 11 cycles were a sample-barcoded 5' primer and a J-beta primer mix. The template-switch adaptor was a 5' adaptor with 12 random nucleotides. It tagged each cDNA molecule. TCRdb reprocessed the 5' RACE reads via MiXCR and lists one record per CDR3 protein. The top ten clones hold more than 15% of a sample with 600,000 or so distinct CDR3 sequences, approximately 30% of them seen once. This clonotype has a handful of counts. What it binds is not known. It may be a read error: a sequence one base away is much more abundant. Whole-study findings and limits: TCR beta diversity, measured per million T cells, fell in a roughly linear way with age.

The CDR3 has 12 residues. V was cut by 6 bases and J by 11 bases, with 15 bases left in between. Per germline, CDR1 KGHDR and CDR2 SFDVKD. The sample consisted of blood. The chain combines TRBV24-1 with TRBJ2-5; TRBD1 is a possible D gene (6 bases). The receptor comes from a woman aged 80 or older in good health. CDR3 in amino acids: CATSLQGPEQYF. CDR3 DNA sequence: TGTGCCACCAGTCTACAGGGCCCTGAGCAGTACTTC.